The 24 T cell receptor beta chains listed next were all sequenced from one sample in a study of shared clonotypes between healthy human individuals. Clones were read by immunoSEQ multiplex PCR, and TCRdb kept only the in-frame ones, dropping some. The table has hundreds of thousands of clones, around 79% seen once; the top ten hold roughly an eighth. The sequenced sample consisted of PBMCs. All receptors derive from a woman between 40 and 50 years old in good health. Some clones in this sample may be carry-over from other donors' samples.

The table lists this clone with a count of one. The rearrangement links TRBV19 to TRBJ1-1, with a weak D call TRBD1 (6 bases). CDR3 size: 15 residues. V was clipped by 4 bases and J by 6 bases, with 18 bases between them. Per germline, CDR1 LNHDA and CDR2 SQIVND (reference sequence). For the CDR3, the DNA is TGTGCCAGTAGTAGTACCTCGGACAGCCGAGCTGAAGCTTTCTTT. Amino acids: CASSSTSDSRAEAFF.

The CDR3 DNA reads TGTGCCAGTAGTATATTGGACAGTTACACCGGGGAGCTGTTTTTT. Amino acid sequence: CASSILDSYTGELFF. V usage is TRBV19 and J usage is TRBJ2-2, with D possibly matching TRBD1 (6 bases). CDR1 is LNHDA and CDR2 is SQIVND in the germline V gene (reference sequence). The CDR3 has 15 residues. V shed 2 bases and J shed 3 bases, with 10 bases lying between them.

A few counts support this clone. The chain combines TRBV2 with TRBJ1-2; D is unresolved. The CDR3 length is 11 residues. Trimming took off 6 bases at V and 8 bases at J, with 10 bases between the two ends. CDR1 SNHLY and CDR2 FYNNEI come from the germline V gene. The CDR3 DNA reads TGTGCCAGCAGAGGGCTCTCGGGCTACACCTTC. Its translation is CASRGLSGYTF.

The rearrangement links TRBV28 to TRBJ2-2; TRBD2 matches 7 bases. J lost 3 bases, V lost 2 bases, and 0 bases had no gene match. There are 14 residues in the CDR3. The germline CDR1 and CDR2 sequences are MDHEN and SYDVKM. The CDR3 region has the DNA TGTGCCAGCAGTTTAGCGGGGGACACCGGGGAGCTGTTTTTT. This encodes CASSLAGDTGELFF.

The chain links TRBV28 to TRBJ1-1, with 7 bases aligning to TRBD1. The V gene's germline CDR1 is MDHEN and CDR2 SYDVKM. The V gene end was trimmed by 5 bases and the J gene end by 1 base; junction bases not matched to a gene: 7. The CDR3 runs 15 residues. The CDR3 DNA follows: TGTGCCAGCAGTCCTTCTGGACAGGCGAACACTGAAGCTTTCTTT. Protein product: CASSPSGQANTEAFF.

The chain uses TRBV4-2 and TRBJ2-1; 11 bases are shared with TRBD2. Trimming cost V 4 bases and J 10 bases; bases outside gene matches: 12. CDR1 is LGHNA, CDR2 YNFKEQ, per germline. The CDR3 runs to 16 residues. CDR3 nucleotide sequence: TGTGCCAGCAGCCGACCGGAACTAGCGGGAGTCGGAGAGCAGTTCTTC. This encodes CASSRPELAGVGEQFF.

As regards this clone: Other nucleotide sequences in the sample specify the same CDR3. The chain joins TRBV5-1 to TRBJ2-1, with D unresolved. V dropped 2 bases and J dropped 16 bases, with 13 bases sitting between them. This CDR3 spans 11 amino acids. Germline CDR1 and CDR2: SGHRS and YFSETQ. CDR3 sequence (DNA): TGCGCCAGCAGCTTTTCTACTGAACAATTCTTC. Its translation: CASSFSTEQFF. The full variable domain, its missing parts supplied by reference TRBV5-1 and TRBJ2-1, is KAGVTQTPRYLIKTRGQQVTLSCSPISGHRSVSWYQQTPGQGLQFLFEYFSETQRNKGNFPGRFSGRQFSNSRSEMNVSTLELGDSALYLCASSFSTEQFFGPGTRLTVL.

This clone was observed a single time. J is TRBJ2-7 and V is TRBV5-6; 12 positions agree with TRBD2. This CDR3 contains 14 residues. From germline, CDR1 is SGHDT and CDR2 YYEEEE. V lost 2 bases to trimming and J lost 5 bases; unmatched junction nucleotides: 2. The CDR3 bases are TGTGCCAGCAGCTTCGGACTAGCGGGAAACGAGCAGTACTTC. Residues: CASSFGLAGNEQYF.

This clone was detected only a few times. Here the CDR3 reads CSAFDVNTEAFF. The CDR3 nucleotides are TGCAGCGCCTTTGACGTGAACACTGAAGCTTTCTTT. The chain combines TRBV29-1 with TRBJ1-1; unclear D gene. With 7 bases removed from V and 0 bases from J, the gap between germline ends came to 9 bases. The CDR3 runs to 12 residues. Looked up from germline, CDR1 is SQVTM and CDR2 is ANQGSEA.

As regards this clone: This may be a read error: a much more frequent sequence differs by one nucleotide. The chain recombines TRBV19 with TRBJ2-6; D is perhaps TRBD1 (6 bases). The CDR3 length is 14 residues. Trimming cost V 5 bases and J 2 bases, with 7 bases left between them. The germline V gene encodes CDR1 LNHDA and CDR2 SQIVND (reference sequence). For the CDR3, the DNA is TGTGCCAGTAGTGAGGGGGCTGGGGCCAACGTCCTGACTTTC. Protein sequence: CASSEGAGANVLTF.

This chain links TRBV6-6 with TRBJ1-5; maybe TRBD1 (5 bases). Germline V gene sequence: CDR1 MNHNY, CDR2 SVGAGI (reference sequence). Trimming left V 5 bases short and J 0 bases short, with 11 bases between. The CDR3 runs to 15 residues. In nucleotides, the CDR3 is TGTGCCAGCAGTCGCTGGACATCTAGCAATCAGCCCCAGCATTTT. Translated: CASSRWTSSNQPQHF.

J is TRBJ2-1 and V is TRBV7-3; TRBD2 matches 7 bases. V lost 5 bases to trimming and J lost 6 bases; unmatched junction nucleotides: 13. The V gene's germline CDR1 is SGHTA and CDR2 FQGTGA. CDR3 size: 16 residues. The CDR3 region has the DNA TGTGCCAGCAGCCCCGACGGCGGGAGCCGCGGCAATGAGCAGTTCTTC. Protein: CASSPDGGSRGNEQFF.

The chain has TRBV7-3 and TRBJ2-1, with TRBD2 matching over 7 bases. The length of the CDR3 is 13 residues. Trimming cost V 5 bases and J 4 bases; bases outside gene matches: 2. Germline V gives CDR1 SGHTA, CDR2 FQGTGA. CDR3 nucleotide sequence: TGTGCCAGCAGCCGGGGACTATACAATGAGCAGTTCTTC. Its protein is CASSRGLYNEQFF.

This chain links TRBV27 with TRBJ1-3; weak D call: TRBD1 (5 bases). Germline values: CDR1 MNHEY, CDR2 SMNVEV (reference sequence). The CDR3 is 15 residues long. The germline V and J ends were trimmed by 9 bases and 3 bases, with 18 bases remaining between them. The CDR3 DNA is TGTGCCAGTTGGGGGGGGAGGGGAGGTGGAAACACCATATATTTT. This sequence encodes CASWGGRGGGNTIYF.

The chain combines TRBV30 with TRBJ1-6; tentatively, D is TRBD1 (6 bases). This CDR3 spans 12 amino acids. V lost 5 bases to trimming and J lost 14 bases, with 16 bases between them. Germline values: CDR1 GTSNPN, CDR2 SVGIG (reference sequence). The CDR3 DNA follows: TGTGCCTGGGAACAGGGCGCGGGGACCCTCCACTTT. Its translation is CAWEQGAGTLHF. Full variable domain (outside the CDR3, taken from reference TRBV30 and TRBJ1-6): SQTIHQWPATLVQPVGSPLSLECTVEGTSNPNLYWYRQAAGRGLQLLFYSVGIGQISSEVPQNLSASRPQDRQFILSSKKLLLSDSGFYLCAWEQGAGTLHFGNGTRLTVT.

This chain uses TRBV7-8 with TRBJ1-1; tentatively, D is TRBD1 (5 bases). Trimming took 0 bases from V and 3 from J, leaving 17 bases between them. The CDR3 length is 17 residues. Germline V gene sequence: CDR1 SGHVS, CDR2 FQNEAQ. In nucleotides, the CDR3 is TGTGCCAGCAGCTTAGCGAAGGGCAGAGGGGCCGACACTGAAGCTTTCTTT. This encodes CASSLAKGRGADTEAFF.

This chain uses TRBV11-2 with TRBJ2-5; a weak D match, TRBD1 (8 bases). The J call may be incorrect, as the DNA end agrees better with TRBJ2-7. This CDR3 has 16 residues. Germline CDR1 is SGHAT and CDR2 is FQNNGV. The CDR3 DNA reads TGTGCCAGCAGCCCCGACAGGGGCGGGAGCTCCTACGAGCAGTACTTC. Its translation: CASSPDRGGSSYEQYF.

The chain employs TRBV20-1 and TRBJ2-3; no definite D call. Germline CDR1 and CDR2: DFQATT and SNEGSKA (reference sequence). The CDR3 totals 11 residues. V was cut by 6 bases and J by 3 bases, with 7 bases left in between. For the CDR3, the DNA is TGCAGTGCCAAAATAACAGATACGCAGTATTTT. It is translated as CSAKITDTQYF.

The J gene is TRBJ1-6, the V gene TRBV30; D not resolved. This CDR3 comprises 14 residues. In germline, CDR1 is GTSNPN, CDR2 SVGIG (reference sequence). Trimming pared 0 bases from V and 6 bases from J, leaving 9 bases between. The CDR3 coding sequence is TGTGCCTGGAGTGTAGGCAGGAGTAATTCACCCCTCCACTTT. This codes for CAWSVGRSNSPLHF.

The chain employs TRBV28 and TRBJ1-2; TRBD1 agrees at 9 bases. There are 15 residues in the CDR3. J lost 7 bases, V lost 5 bases, and 11 bases had no gene match. Germline CDR1 and CDR2: MDHEN and SYDVKM. CDR3 nucleotide sequence: TGTGCCAGCAGTCCGCCCGGACAGGGGTTCATTGGCTACACCTTC. This gives the protein CASSPPGQGFIGYTF.

Comment on this clone: This may stem from a read error, because a much larger clone lies one nucleotide away. The chain is built from TRBV2 and TRBJ2-1; no reliable D call. The CDR3 spans 12 residues. Germline V gives CDR1 SNHLY, CDR2 FYNNEI. Written as DNA, the CDR3 is TGTGCCGGCAGTGAAGAGCTTGCTGAGCAGTTCTTC. This encodes CAGSEELAEQFF.

V usage is TRBV4-1 and J usage is TRBJ1-2, with TRBD1 identical over 11 bases. Trimming removed 4 bases from V and 8 bases from J; junction bases left unmatched: 3. CDR3 length equals 13 residues. CDR1 and CDR2 (germline): MGHRA, YSYEKL. As DNA, the CDR3 is TGCGCCAGCAGCCGGACAGGGGGCAGCGGCTACACCTTC. This codes for CASSRTGGSGYTF.

The rearrangement links TRBV19 to TRBJ2-1; 9 bases align to TRBD2. The CDR3 runs to 18 residues. V dropped 1 base and J dropped 9; count of bases not matched to a gene: 16. Germline loops: CDR1 LNHDA, CDR2 SQIVND (reference sequence). The CDR3 spells CASSIGWLIAGEFGEQFF. CDR3 nucleotide sequence: TGTGCCAGTAGTATAGGATGGTTAATAGCGGGAGAATTCGGTGAGCAGTTCTTC. The whole variable domain, filled in from reference TRBV19 and TRBJ2-1, reads DGGITQSPKYLFRKEGQNVTLSCEQNLNHDAMYWYRQDPGQGLRLIYYSQIVNDFQKGDIAEGYSVSREKKESFPLTVTSAQKNPTAFYLCASSIGWLIAGEFGEQFFGPGTRLTVL.

This rearrangement joins TRBV11-2 to TRBJ2-7, with 7 bases that match TRBD1. The germline V gene encodes CDR1 SGHAT and CDR2 FQNNGV. V trimming: 4 bases; J trimming: 0 bases; junction bases outside the gene matches: 3. The CDR3 is 14 amino acids. This CDR3 is CASSSRQGSYEQYF. The DNA for the CDR3 is TGTGCCAGCAGCTCCAGACAGGGCTCCTACGAGCAGTACTTC.